The source of this TCR beta chain is a study of T cell responses to AZD1222 COVID-19 vaccine. Study outcomes and limitations: Repertoire sampling was restricted to post-peak T cell response timepoints.

For this clone: Antigen specificity is unknown.

The germline V and J ends were trimmed by 7 bases and 10 bases, with 17 bases remaining between them. From germline, CDR1 is SNHLY and CDR2 FYNNEI. This CDR3 spans 14 amino acids. The table came from immunoSEQ multiplex PCR; TCRdb's copy has only in-frame clones and leaves some out. The sample gives 180,000 or so clones, roughly nine tenths of which show up once; about 1.8% is in the top ten. V usage is TRBV2 and J usage is TRBJ1-6; D may be TRBD1 (5 bases). The sequence came from an adult who received the AZD1222 COVID-19 vaccine. The material sequenced was peripheral blood, taken 28 days after the second AZD1222 dose. This CDR3 reads CASTTWGVRSPLHF. In DNA form, the CDR3 reads TGTGCCAGCACTACTTGGGGGGTGAGGTCACCCCTCCACTTT.